The 14 T cell receptor beta chains presented below share a single source sample, sequenced in a study of blood T cell repertoires in COVID-19. Profiling relied on immunoSEQ multiplex PCR, and the TCRdb table lists in-frame clones only, not all of them. Among 210,000 or so clones listed, about 85% were seen once. The sequencing input was PBMCs or T cells enriched from blood (not recorded which). These receptors all come from a man aged 25 to 40 who had recovered from COVID-19.

The chain recombines TRBV6-5 with TRBJ1-3, with D hard to call. V shed 6 bases and J shed 2 bases, with 8 bases lying between them. CDR3 length: 13 residues. Germline CDR1 is MNHEY and CDR2 is SVGAGI. The CDR3 is CASRNIAGNTIYF. CDR3 nucleotide sequence: TGTGCCAGCAGGAACATCGCTGGAAACACCATATATTTT.

The chain links TRBV24-1 to TRBJ1-2; D perhaps matches TRBD1 (6 bases). Germline assignment: CDR1 KGHDR and CDR2 SFDVKD. V lost 4 bases, J lost 8 bases, and 13 bases lay in between. The CDR3 totals 13 residues. DNA for the CDR3: TGTGCCACCAGTGAACCCGGACAGCCGGGCTACACCTTC. Encoded protein: CATSEPGQPGYTF.

The genes are TRBV28 and TRBJ1-4, with a possible D match to TRBD1 (5 bases). The CDR3 is 14 amino acids. V was pared by 5 bases and J by 5 bases, with 12 bases between. CDR1 is MDHEN, CDR2 SYDVKM, per germline. The CDR3 DNA reads TGTGCCAGCAGTCAGGGAGGGGCGAATGAAAAACTGTTTTTT. Its translation: CASSQGGANEKLFF.

The rearrangement joins TRBV5-6 to TRBJ2-3; the D gene is possibly TRBD2 (5 bases). This CDR3 contains 16 residues. Per the germline V gene, CDR1 is SGHDT and CDR2 is YYEEEE. Deletions cut 1 base from V and 4 bases from J, with 16 bases between. CDR3 nucleotide sequence: TGTGCCAGCAGCTTGTCTAGCTCTCGGGTTGCAGATACGCAGTATTTT. Translated, it gives CASSLSSSRVADTQYF.

This clone was counted ten times or more. The sample carries other DNA sequences with the same CDR3. The chain has TRBV28 and TRBJ2-2; D is perhaps TRBD1 (5 bases). Trimming shortened V by 3 bases and J by 5 bases, and 7 bases separated the two germline ends. Per the germline V gene, CDR1 is MDHEN and CDR2 is SYDVKM. The CDR3 runs 13 residues. The CDR3 spells CASSFAGTGELFF. CDR3 DNA: TGTGCCAGCAGTTTTGCAGGGACCGGGGAGCTGTTTTTT.

The chain links TRBV28 to TRBJ2-7; 14 nucleotides align to TRBD2. CDR1 and CDR2 (germline): MDHEN, SYDVKM. The CDR3 is 16 amino acids. V lost 4 bases to trimming and J lost 6 bases; unmatched junction nucleotides: 8. The CDR3 region has the DNA TGTGCCAGCAGTTCGGGACTAGCGGGAGATGTTAGCGAGCAGTACTTC. This sequence encodes CASSSGLAGDVSEQYF.

The chain has TRBV30 and TRBJ1-2; no clear D gene. The CDR3 length is 13 residues. V lost 0 bases and J 8 bases, leaving 13 bases between the germline ends. Germline V CDR1 and CDR2: GTSNPN, SVGIG (reference sequence). Written as DNA, the CDR3 is TGTGCCTGGAGTGTTTACGGGTCTGGCGGCTACACCTTC. This gives the protein CAWSVYGSGGYTF.

The chain carries TRBV30 and TRBJ2-3; TRBD2 matches 8 bases. The V segment lost 3 bases and the J segment 3 bases; nucleotides outside the gene matches: 11. This CDR3 contains 16 residues. The germline gives CDR1 GTSNPN, CDR2 SVGIG (reference sequence). Here the CDR3 reads CAWSRAGTSQTDTQYF. The CDR3 DNA sequence: TGTGCCTGGAGCCGTGCCGGGACTAGTCAAACAGATACGCAGTATTTT.

The chain carries TRBV5-4 and TRBJ2-5, with D unresolved. Between the trimmed V and J ends, which lost 1 base and 5 bases, there was a span of 15 bases. The CDR3 sequence is 15 residues long. CDR1 and CDR2 from the germline V gene are SGHNT and YYREEE (reference sequence). CDR3 sequence reads: CASSLSWAAGETQYF. DNA for the CDR3: TGTGCCAGCAGCTTGTCTTGGGCCGCCGGTGAGACCCAGTACTTC.

The rearrangement joins TRBV3-1 (or the pseudogene TRBV3-2) to TRBJ1-1, with a tentative D call TRBD1 (5 bases). The CDR3 consists of 14 residues. Germline-derived CDR1 and CDR2 are LGHDT and YNNKEL (reference sequence). Trimming shortened V by 5 bases and J by 4 bases, and 14 bases separated the two germline ends. CDR3 amino acids: CASSFRVMSTEAFF. DNA of the CDR3: TGTGCCAGCAGCTTCAGGGTTATGAGCACTGAAGCTTTCTTT.

CDR3 amino acids: CASSYSLGQNEKLFF. DNA of the CDR3: TGTGCCAGCAGTTACTCCTTGGGACAAAATGAAAAACTGTTTTTT. The chain is built from TRBV6-5 and TRBJ1-4, with D possibly TRBD1 on 6 matching bases. The length of the CDR3 is 15 residues. V dropped 0 bases and J dropped 5 bases, with 10 bases sitting between them. Per germline, CDR1 MNHEY and CDR2 SVGAGI.

The V call is TRBV4-3, the J call TRBJ2-2; tentative D call: TRBD1 (5 bases). V lost 0 bases to trimming and J lost 5 bases, with 13 bases between them. This CDR3 is 16 amino acids long. CDR1 LGHNA and CDR2 YSLEER come from the germline V gene. The CDR3 region has the DNA TGCGCCAGCAGCCAAGACCGTGACAGTCGTACCGGGGAGCTGTTTTTT. Protein product: CASSQDRDSRTGELFF.

The chain joins TRBV9 to TRBJ2-1, with TRBD2 matching over 12 bases. Germline CDR1 SGDLS, CDR2 YYNGEE. With 4 bases clipped from V and 6 bases from J, the junction kept 5 bases outside the gene matches. The CDR3 has 15 amino acids. CDR3 nucleotides: TGTGCCAGCAGCCCCGCTAGCGGGGGGGCCAATGAGCAGTTCTTC. This translates into CASSPASGGANEQFF.

This clone appeared a few times. V usage is TRBV12-3 or TRBV12-4 and J usage is TRBJ1-2, with D unresolved. The length of the CDR3 is 11 residues. V shed 11 bases and J shed 0 bases, with 7 bases lying between them. As DNA, the CDR3 is TGTGCCTCCCAGTCTAACTATGGCTACACCTTC. Protein product: CASQSNYGYTF.